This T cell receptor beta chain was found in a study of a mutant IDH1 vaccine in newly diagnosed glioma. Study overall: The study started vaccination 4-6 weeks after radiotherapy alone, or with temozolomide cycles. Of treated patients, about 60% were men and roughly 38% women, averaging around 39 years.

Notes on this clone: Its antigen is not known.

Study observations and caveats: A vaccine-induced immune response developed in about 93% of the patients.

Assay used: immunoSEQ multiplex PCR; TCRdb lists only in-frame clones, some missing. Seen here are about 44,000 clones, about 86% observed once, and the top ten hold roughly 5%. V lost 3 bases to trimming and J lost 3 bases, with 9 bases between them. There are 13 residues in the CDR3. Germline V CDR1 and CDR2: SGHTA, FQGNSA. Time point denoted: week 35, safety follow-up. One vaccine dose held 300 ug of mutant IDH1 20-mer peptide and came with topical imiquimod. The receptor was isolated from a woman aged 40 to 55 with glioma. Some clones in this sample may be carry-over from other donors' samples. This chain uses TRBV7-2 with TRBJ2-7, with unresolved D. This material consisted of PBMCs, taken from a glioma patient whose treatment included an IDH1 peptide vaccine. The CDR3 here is CASSFVPYYEQYF. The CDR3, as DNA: TGTGCCAGCAGCTTTGTTCCATACTACGAGCAGTACTTC.